Shown below are 28 T cell receptor beta chains from a single sample sequenced in a study of blood T cell repertoires in COVID-19. The assay was immunoSEQ multiplex PCR, and TCRdb's table has in-frame clones only and misses some. The data show around 220,000 clones, 82% seen once. Sequenced: peripheral blood. These receptors all come from a woman of 80 years or more with active or convalescent COVID-19.

The V call is TRBV18, the J call TRBJ1-2; tentatively, D is TRBD1 (5 bases). The CDR3 runs to 15 residues. Trimming left V 3 bases short and J 0 bases short, with 11 bases between. CDR1 KGHSH and CDR2 LQKENI come from the germline V gene. The CDR3 reads CASSPRQNSNYGYTF. DNA of the CDR3: TGTGCCAGCTCACCGAGACAGAACTCTAACTATGGCTACACCTTC.

This rearrangement joins TRBV5-6 to TRBJ2-7, with 8 bases identical to TRBD2. This CDR3 contains 16 residues. The germline V gene has CDR1 SGHDT and CDR2 YYEEEE. The V segment lost 7 bases and the J segment 2 bases; nucleotides outside the gene matches: 14. CDR3 coding DNA: TGTGCCAGCGGACGGGGGGGAGGACGAAGGACCTACGAGCAGTACTTC. Translating gives CASGRGGGRRTYEQYF.

This chain's CDR3 is CASSQGTAGGISSYEQYF. As DNA, the CDR3 is TGTGCCAGCAGCCAAGGAACGGCAGGGGGCATTTCCTCCTACGAGCAGTACTTC. This chain connects TRBV3-1 (or the pseudogene TRBV3-2) to TRBJ2-7; 8 positions match TRBD1. Germline CDR1 and CDR2: LGHDT and YNNKEL (reference sequence). Germline trimming cut 1 base from V and 0 bases from J; bases unmatched to any gene: 11. The CDR3 extends over 18 amino acids.

The CDR3 sequence: CASIIQGYTEAFF. CDR3 nucleotides: TGTGCCAGCATCATACAGGGATACACTGAAGCTTTCTTT. The V gene is TRBV6-6, the J gene TRBJ1-1, with a tentative D call TRBD1 (6 bases). CDR1 MNHNY and CDR2 SVGAGI come from the germline V gene (reference sequence). The CDR3 runs 13 residues. Trimming pared 7 bases from V and 3 bases from J, leaving 12 bases between.

The chain is built from TRBV3-1 (or the pseudogene TRBV3-2) and TRBJ1-5, with D unclear. V was cut by 2 bases and J by 4 bases, with 9 bases left in between. The CDR3 has 14 amino acids. Germline assignment: CDR1 LGHDT and CDR2 YNNKEL (reference sequence). The CDR3 coding sequence is TGTGCCAGCAGCCAAACCTCGGGTAATCAGCCCCAGCATTTT. Translated: CASSQTSGNQPQHF.

This chain links TRBV29-1 with TRBJ2-1, with 8 bases identical to TRBD2. CDR3 length: 16 amino acids. Germline V gene sequence: CDR1 SQVTM, CDR2 ANQGSEA. With 2 bases clipped from V and 0 bases from J, the junction kept 6 bases outside the gene matches. The CDR3 DNA reads as TGCAGCGTTGAACCAAGAGCGGGGGTCTCCTACAATGAGCAGTTCTTC. The encoded protein is CSVEPRAGVSYNEQFF.

The chain recombines TRBV4-1 with TRBJ2-3; 14 positions agree with TRBD2. Germline loops: CDR1 MGHRA, CDR2 YSYEKL. The CDR3 runs 19 residues. Trimming cost V 2 bases and J 1 base; bases outside gene matches: 8. The CDR3 sequence: CASSQQPGLAGAGTDTQYF. In nucleotides, the CDR3 is TGCGCCAGCAGCCAACAACCGGGACTAGCGGGGGCTGGCACAGATACGCAGTATTTT.

The chain uses TRBV5-1 and TRBJ2-7, with D possibly being TRBD1 (5 bases). Per germline, CDR1 SGHRS and CDR2 YFSETQ. V gave up 1 base and J gave up 5 bases, with 13 bases separating them. This CDR3 has 14 residues. CDR3 sequence (DNA): TGCGCCAGCAGCTTGAATTTAGGCAGGGACGAGCAGTACTTC. As protein: CASSLNLGRDEQYF.

V is TRBV2 and J is TRBJ1-5; D gene uncertain. This CDR3 has 13 residues. Germline V gene sequence: CDR1 SNHLY, CDR2 FYNNEI. The ends were cut back, 8 bases at V and 4 bases at J, with 12 bases in the middle. CDR3 sequence: CASRGQTNQPQHF. DNA for the CDR3: TGTGCCAGCCGCGGGCAGACAAATCAGCCCCAGCATTTT.

The chain links TRBV7-9 to TRBJ2-2, with TRBD1 as a possible D gene (5 bases). This CDR3 spans 16 amino acids. CDR1 and CDR2 from the germline V gene are SEHNR and FQNEAQ (reference sequence). V lost 5 bases and J lost 0, with 13 bases in between. The CDR3 bases are TGTGCCAGCAGCCGAGCGACAGTGACGAACACCGGGGAGCTGTTTTTT. Translation: CASSRATVTNTGELFF.

This chain connects TRBV20-1 to TRBJ1-1, with D maybe TRBD1 (6 bases). In germline, CDR1 is DFQATT, CDR2 SNEGSKA (reference sequence). The CDR3 extends over 11 amino acids. The CDR3 protein is CRPGLQGEAFF. CDR3 DNA: TGCAGGCCTGGCTTACAGGGAGAAGCTTTCTTT.

The gene calls are TRBV5-1 and TRBJ2-2; unclear D gene. Trimming removed 5 bases from V and 1 base from J, with 12 bases in between. The CDR3 sequence is 15 residues long. Per germline, CDR1 SGHRS and CDR2 YFSETQ. CDR3 region: CASRPGGVNTGELFF. The CDR3 DNA is TGCGCCAGCAGACCCGGCGGAGTGAACACCGGGGAGCTGTTTTTT.

This sequence joins TRBV3-1 (or the pseudogene TRBV3-2) and TRBJ2-7, with 9 bases that match TRBD1. The CDR3 covers 15 residues. V trimming: 4 bases; J trimming: 4 bases; junction bases outside the gene matches: 8. CDR1 is LGHDT, CDR2 YNNKEL, per germline (reference sequence). The chain's CDR3 is CASSPADRGWYEQYF. The DNA of the CDR3 is TGTGCCAGCAGCCCAGCTGACAGGGGGTGGTACGAGCAGTACTTC.

The chain couples TRBV4-1 to TRBJ2-1; 8 nucleotides align to TRBD2. The J segment lost 8 bases and the V segment lost 3 bases, leaving 24 bases of the junction unmatched. Germline CDR1 and CDR2: MGHRA and YSYEKL. The CDR3 sequence is 20 residues long. The CDR3 DNA is TGCGCCAGCAGCCAGTGGGTCGGGGGCAACACGGGAGGGCCTCGGGATGAGCAGTTCTTC. Translating gives CASSQWVGGNTGGPRDEQFF.

The sample holds one count of this clone. The chain combines TRBV19 with TRBJ2-3; 7 bases line up with TRBD2. Trimming at V came to 5 bases and at J to 4 bases, leaving 3 bases not matched to a gene. Germline values: CDR1 LNHDA, CDR2 SQIVND (reference sequence). The CDR3 extends over 13 amino acids. The CDR3: CASSWDYSDTQYF. CDR3 nucleotides: TGTGCCAGTAGTTGGGACTACTCAGATACGCAGTATTTT.

The chain employs TRBV7-9 and TRBJ1-1; 8 bases fit TRBD1. J was trimmed by 5 bases and V by 1 base; bases with no gene match: 12. Germline V gene data show CDR1 as SEHNR and CDR2 as FQNEAQ (reference sequence). This CDR3 has 17 residues. CDR3 sequence (DNA): TGTGCCAGCAGCTTAGTGGTGGACAGGGTGGTCGGGACTGAAGCTTTCTTT. Protein sequence: CASSLVVDRVVGTEAFF.

The chain employs TRBV2 and TRBJ1-1; D may be TRBD1 (6 bases). Per germline, CDR1 SNHLY and CDR2 FYNNEI. V lost 7 bases, J lost 5 bases, and 14 bases lay in between. The CDR3 contains 13 residues. CDR3 DNA sequence: TGTGCCAGCATTAAGGGGGAGGGGACTGAAGCTTTCTTT. It is translated as CASIKGEGTEAFF.

The chain employs TRBV10-1 and TRBJ2-3; TRBD2 is a possible D gene (5 bases). The germline V gene encodes CDR1 WNHNN and CDR2 SYGVQD (reference sequence). Trimming cost V 3 bases and J 7 bases, with 11 bases left between them. The CDR3 is made up of 13 amino acids. The chain's CDR3 is CASSELVRNTQYF. In nucleotides, the CDR3 is TGCGCCAGCAGTGAACTAGTACGGAATACGCAGTATTTT.

CDR3 region: CASSKYYGESPRNYGYTF. CDR3 sequence (DNA): TGTGCCAGCAGCAAATACTACGGCGAATCTCCCCGCAACTATGGCTACACCTTC. The V and J genes are TRBV21-1 and TRBJ1-2. TRBV21-1 represents a pseudogene. CDR3 length: 18 residues.

V and J are TRBV12-3 or TRBV12-4 and TRBJ1-1; D is unclear. V lost 7 bases and J lost 10, with 16 bases in between. CDR3 length: 12 residues. CDR3: CASTAGTGGAFF. The CDR3 coding sequence is TGTGCCAGCACCGCGGGTACCGGCGGAGCTTTCTTT.

The CDR3 DNA reads as TGTGCCACCAGCAGAGCGCGGGTTGTAGGCGCTGAAGCTTTCTTT. Protein sequence: CATSRARVVGAEAFF. The genes are TRBV15 and TRBJ1-1; D unclear. V lost 1 base to trimming and J lost 6 bases, with 15 bases between them. This CDR3 region has 15 residues. The V gene's germline CDR1 is LNHNV and CDR2 YYDKDF (reference sequence).

V gene TRBV27 combines with J gene TRBJ1-2; 9 nucleotides line up with TRBD1. The germline V gene encodes CDR1 MNHEY and CDR2 SMNVEV (reference sequence). After removal of 6 bases from V and 3 bases from J, the junction contained 8 bases not matched to a gene. The CDR3 spans 15 residues. The CDR3, as DNA: TGTGCCAGCAGACCCGGACAGGGGCGGTACTATGGCTACACCTTC. This sequence encodes CASRPGQGRYYGYTF.

This chain connects TRBV5-1 to TRBJ1-4, with TRBD1 as a possible D gene (5 bases). CDR3 length: 16 amino acids. CDR1 is SGHRS and CDR2 is YFSETQ in the germline V gene. The V gene lost 0 bases and the J gene lost 4 bases, with 13 bases spanning the gap. CDR3 bases: TGCGCCAGCAGCTTGGGCCCCCAGGGAGGTAATGAAAAACTGTTTTTT. Its protein is CASSLGPQGGNEKLFF.

The gene calls are TRBV5-1 and TRBJ1-4; D gene unclear. CDR1 is SGHRS and CDR2 is YFSETQ in the germline V gene. This CDR3 contains 12 residues. This chain's CDR3 is CDRSTTNEKLFF. The CDR3 nucleotides are TGCGACCGCAGTACAACTAATGAAAAACTGTTTTTT.

The chain joins TRBV6-6 to TRBJ1-5; maybe TRBD1 (5 bases). The V gene's germline CDR1 is MNHNY and CDR2 SVGAGI (reference sequence). The length of the CDR3 is 12 residues. V lost 6 bases and J 6 bases, leaving 9 bases between the germline ends. The CDR3: CASRQQGQPQHF. DNA for the CDR3: TGTGCCAGCAGACAGCAGGGTCAGCCCCAGCATTTT.

The chain links TRBV18 to TRBJ1-1; D may be TRBD1 (5 bases). The germline gives CDR1 KGHSH, CDR2 LQKENI. This CDR3 is built from 14 residues. Between the trimmed V and J ends, which lost 6 bases and 3 bases, there was a span of 14 bases. The CDR3 DNA is TGTGCCAGCTCTCCTGTAGGGACTTACACTGAAGCTTTCTTT. Translating it yields CASSPVGTYTEAFF.

The chain couples TRBV19 to TRBJ1-5; no definite D call. Germline lookup yields CDR1 LNHDA and CDR2 SQIVND (reference sequence). CDR3 size: 14 residues. V was pared by 5 bases and J by 4 bases, with 12 bases between. Here the CDR3 reads CASSAEQPNQPQHF. CDR3 sequence (DNA): TGTGCCAGTAGTGCTGAACAGCCAAATCAGCCCCAGCATTTT.

The chain couples TRBV6-6 to TRBJ1-5; 9 positions match TRBD1. This CDR3 has 15 amino acids. The germline gives CDR1 MNHNY, CDR2 SVGAGI (reference sequence). V lost 6 bases to trimming and J lost 2 bases; unmatched junction nucleotides: 5. The CDR3 coding sequence is TGTGCCAGCAGGACAGGGGGTGATCGCAATCAGCCCCAGCATTTT. Protein product: CASRTGGDRNQPQHF.